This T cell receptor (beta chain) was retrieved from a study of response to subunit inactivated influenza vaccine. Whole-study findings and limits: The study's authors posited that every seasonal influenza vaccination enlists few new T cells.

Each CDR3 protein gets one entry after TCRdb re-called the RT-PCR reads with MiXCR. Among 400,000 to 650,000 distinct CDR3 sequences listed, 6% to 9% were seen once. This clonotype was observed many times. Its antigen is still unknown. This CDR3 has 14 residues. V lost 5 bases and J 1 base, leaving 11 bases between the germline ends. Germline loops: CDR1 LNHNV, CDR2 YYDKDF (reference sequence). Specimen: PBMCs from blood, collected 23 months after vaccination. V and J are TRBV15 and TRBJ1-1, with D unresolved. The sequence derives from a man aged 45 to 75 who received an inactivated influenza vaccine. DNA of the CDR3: TGTGCCACCAGCCGATTAAACGGGAACACTGAAGCTTTCTTT. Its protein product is CATSRLNGNTEAFF. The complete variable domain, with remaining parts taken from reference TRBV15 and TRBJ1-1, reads DAMVIQNPRYQVTQFGKPVTLSCSQTLNHNVMYWYQQKSSQAPKLLFHYYDKDFNNEADTPDNFQSRRPNTSFCFLDIRSPGLGDTAMYLCATSRLNGNTEAFFGQGTRLTVV.